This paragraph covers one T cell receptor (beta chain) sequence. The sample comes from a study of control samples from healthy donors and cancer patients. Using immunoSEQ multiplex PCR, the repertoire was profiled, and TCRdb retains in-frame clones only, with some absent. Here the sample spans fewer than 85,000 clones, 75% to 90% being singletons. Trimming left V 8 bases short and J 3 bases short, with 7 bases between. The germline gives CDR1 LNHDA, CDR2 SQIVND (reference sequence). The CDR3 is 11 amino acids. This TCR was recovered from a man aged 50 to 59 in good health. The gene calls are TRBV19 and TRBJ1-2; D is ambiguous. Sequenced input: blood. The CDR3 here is CASRGDYGYTF. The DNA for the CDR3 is TGTGCCAGTCGGGGTGACTATGGCTACACCTTC.